This T cell receptor beta chain was obtained from a study of blood T cells in healthy people across ages. Study details: Template switching captured about one barcoded beta molecule per two T cells.

Primers used in a second PCR of roughly 6 to 12 cycles were a sample-barcoded 5' primer and a J-beta primer mix. Sequencing of every sample gave 3 million or more CDR3-containing paired-end reads. MiXCR was run by TCRdb on the 5' RACE reads, yielding one entry per CDR3 protein. The data hold 2 million or so distinct CDR3 sequences, with roughly 52% observed a single time. CDR1 and CDR2 (germline): MNHNS, SASEGT. The CDR3 is 13 amino acids. V dropped 8 bases and J dropped 3; count of bases not matched to a gene: 5. A few counts support this clonotype. No antigen is known for it. Study outcomes and limitations: Higher naive T cell percentage went strongly together with higher TCR beta diversity.

Healthy Russian Caucasian donors spanned ages roughly 6 to 90 years. The genes are TRBV6-1 and TRBJ2-7; 9 bases line up with TRBD1. This clonotype was obtained from a woman between 40 and 55 years old in good health. The sequenced sample was blood. The CDR3 DNA follows: TGTGCCAGCGCGGACAGGGGTCACTACGAGCAGTACTTC. Its protein is CASADRGHYEQYF.